This TCR beta chain was captured by sequencing in a study of blood T cell repertoires in COVID-19. Methods used by the authors: By means of reference gene primer amplification, nucleated cell counts were estimated. Measured with immunoSEQ multiplex PCR; TCRdb has only the in-frame clones, and not every one. From that table come the V and J calls and clone size; the DNA was used to work out D and trimming. The sample lists tens of thousands of clones, 80% to 85% occurring once. V dropped 5 bases and J dropped 4 bases, with 15 bases sitting between them. CDR3 length: 14 amino acids. In germline, CDR1 is SGHNT, CDR2 YENEEA.

The sequence derives from a human donor in a cohort sampled during active COVID-19. The rearrangement uses TRBV11-3 and TRBJ2-7; TRBD1 is a possible D gene (6 bases). The source material was peripheral blood. The CDR3 nucleotides read TGTGCCAGCAGCCCAGGGACAAGTCGATACGAGCAGTACTTC. Protein sequence: CASSPGTSRYEQYF.